The sequence of this T cell receptor (beta chain) was determined in a study of T cell responses to AZD1222 COVID-19 vaccine. Whole-study findings and limits: Donors in the cohort were predominantly white British and more often female, and clonal diversity was possibly underestimated. A rise in Spike-specific TCR breadth and depth followed two AZD1222 doses. In all cases, repertoires were sampled only after the peak T cell response.

This CDR3 has 14 residues. Per the germline V gene, CDR1 is SGHRS and CDR2 is YFSETQ. With V trimmed by 4 bases and J by 6 bases, 7 bases remained unmatched. Measured with immunoSEQ multiplex PCR; TCRdb has only the in-frame clones, and not every one. The sample consists of some 130,000 clones, about 94% of them appearing once. Details on this clone: The antigen is not known.

The chain uses TRBV5-1 and TRBJ2-7, with TRBD2 matching 10 bases. The sequenced sample was peripheral blood, obtained on day 0 of AZD1222 vaccination. The TCR was taken from an adult in good health. For the CDR3, the DNA is TGCGCCAGCAGCATTCTAGCGGGAGACTCCGAGCAGTACTTC. The encoded protein is CASSILAGDSEQYF.